One sample yielded the 5 T cell receptor beta chains listed below, sequenced in a study of T-cell memory formation after mild COVID-19. In TCRdb, the 5' RACE reads were re-called with MiXCR into one record per CDR3 protein. The data show 13,000 to 15,000 distinct CDR3 sequences, about 21% seen once. Sequenced sample: PBMCs or a T cell subset sorted from them (not recorded which). The origin of the receptors is an adult woman who had mild COVID-19 (a few samples of this study predate the infection). Cell type and time point are not known.

Ten or more counts support this clonotype. This rearrangement joins TRBV29-1 to TRBJ2-4; D is undetermined. The V end lost 8 bases, the J end lost 0 bases, and 5 bases lay between the germline ends. The germline V gene encodes CDR1 SQVTM and CDR2 ANQGSEA. The CDR3 covers 11 residues. CDR3 in amino acids: CSYRAKNIQYF. The CDR3 coding sequence is TGCAGCTACAGAGCCAAAAACATTCAGTACTTC. The full variable domain, rest sourced from reference TRBV29-1 and TRBJ2-4, is SAVISQKPSRDICQRGTSLTIQCQVDSQVTMMFWYRQQPGQSLTLIATANQGSEATYESGFVIDKFPISRPNLTFSTLTVSNMSPEDSSIYLCSYRAKNIQYFGAGTRLSVL.

The chain is built from TRBV7-6 and TRBJ2-1; D call uncertain. The CDR3 consists of 12 residues. Trimming left V 5 bases short and J 5 bases short, with 7 bases between. Germline assignment: CDR1 SGHVS and CDR2 FNYEAQ. The CDR3 region has the DNA TGTGCCAGCAGCCCCCGGAACAATGAGCAGTTCTTC. Protein: CASSPRNNEQFF.

The table lists this clonotype with a few counts. The rearrangement uses TRBV7-9 and TRBJ2-3; TRBD1 agrees at 8 bases. The CDR3 totals 14 residues. Germline V gene sequence: CDR1 SEHNR, CDR2 FQNEAQ (reference sequence). V was clipped by 6 bases and J by 4 bases; unmatched bases: 6. CDR3 sequence (DNA): TGTGCCAGCAGACCGGACAGGGACCCAGATACGCAGTATTTT. This encodes CASRPDRDPDTQYF.

This clonotype was recorded many times. V gene TRBV6-2 or TRBV6-3 combines with J gene TRBJ2-1; TRBD1 matches 12 bases. Germline assignment: CDR1 MNHEY and CDR2 SVGEGT. V trimming: 2 bases; J trimming: 5 bases; junction bases outside the gene matches: 1. CDR3 length: 15 amino acids. The CDR3 DNA reads as TGTGCCAGCAGTTACGGGACAGGGGGCCACAATGAGCAGTTCTTC. Translated, it gives CASSYGTGGHNEQFF.

In this sample, this clonotype turned up many times. The chain joins TRBV6-2 or TRBV6-3 to TRBJ2-7, with D unclear. The V gene's germline CDR1 is MNHEY and CDR2 SVGEGT. Deletions cut 4 bases from V and 6 bases from J, with 7 bases between. This CDR3 is built from 11 residues. CDR3 nucleotide sequence: TGTGCCAGCAGTTTCCCGGGCGAGCAGTACTTC. The encoded protein is CASSFPGEQYF.